The 3 T cell receptor beta chains given below trace back to one sample, sequenced in a study of STAT5B mutations in CD4+ large granular lymphocyte leukemia. Sequencing was performed with immunoSEQ multiplex PCR; in TCRdb, only in-frame clones are kept and a portion is missing. The sample has approximately 32,000 clones; 88% are singletons. The sample taken for sequencing was CD4+ T cells from blood buffy coats. These receptors originate from a human donor in good health.

The chain is built from TRBV5-1 and TRBJ1-5, with 7 nucleotides matching TRBD1. Losses at the gene ends were 2 bases for V and 5 bases for J; bases not matched to a gene: 10. Germline CDR1 reads SGHRS; CDR2 reads YFSETQ. The CDR3 consists of 16 residues. This CDR3 is CASSLTGDPLDQPQHF. CDR3 in DNA: TGCGCCAGCAGCTTAACAGGGGACCCCCTGGATCAGCCCCAGCATTTT. Full variable domain (outside the CDR3, taken from reference TRBV5-1 and TRBJ1-5): KAGVTQTPRYLIKTRGQQVTLSCSPISGHRSVSWYQQTPGQGLQFLFEYFSETQRNKGNFPGRFSGRQFSNSRSEMNVSTLELGDSALYLCASSLTGDPLDQPQHFGDGTRLSIL.

This clone appeared once. The chain has TRBV6-6 and TRBJ1-5, with 8 bases aligning to TRBD1. Trimming at V came to 2 bases and at J to 11 bases, leaving 8 bases not matched to a gene. The CDR3 has 14 amino acids. CDR1 and CDR2 (germline): MNHNY, SVGAGI (reference sequence). CDR3 region: CASSYAGGAGAQHF. The CDR3 bases are TGTGCCAGCAGTTACGCAGGGGGCGCGGGGGCCCAGCATTTT.

The V call is TRBV12-1, the J call TRBJ2-7; the D segment call TRBD1 is taken from the table without a DNA check. TRBV12-1 is a listed pseudogene. The CDR3 is 14 residues long. CDR3 coding DNA: TGTGCCAGCAGTAACAGGACAGGGCGTTACGAGCAGTACTTC. Protein sequence: CASSNRTGRYEQYF.